This T cell receptor beta chain was recorded in a study of T-cell reconstitution after alpha-beta-depleted transplantation in children. CDR3 size: 17 residues. With 0 bases removed from V and 4 bases from J, the gap between germline ends came to 18 bases. Germline CDR1 and CDR2: LNHNV and YYDKDF (reference sequence). Overall study results and limits: Once a year had passed after transplant, T-cell counts and diversity came mostly from newly produced T cells.

This clonotype was found many times. The antigen is undetermined. Researchers prepared the TCRbeta library using unique molecular identifiers, the study reports. TCRdb recomputed calls from the PCR reads with MiXCR, one row per CDR3 protein. The sample carries about 580,000 distinct CDR3 sequences, 20% to 25% recorded once. The TCR comes from a boy less than two years old who had a stem cell transplant for acute myeloid leukemia, so the T cells may come from the graft donor. Specimen: PBMCs, mostly from graft donor cells, collected 360 days after TCRalphabeta/CD19-depleted stem cell transplant. The chain joins TRBV15 to TRBJ2-5; a possible D gene is TRBD1 (6 bases). The CDR3: CATSRDRSQGIRETQYF. The CDR3 DNA reads TGTGCCACCAGCAGAGACCGCTCTCAGGGGATTCGAGAGACCCAGTACTTC. Looking up the rest from reference TRBV15 and TRBJ2-5 gives the full variable domain: DAMVIQNPRYQVTQFGKPVTLSCSQTLNHNVMYWYQQKSSQAPKLLFHYYDKDFNNEADTPDNFQSRRPNTSFCFLDIRSPGLGDTAMYLCATSRDRSQGIRETQYFGPGTRLLVL.